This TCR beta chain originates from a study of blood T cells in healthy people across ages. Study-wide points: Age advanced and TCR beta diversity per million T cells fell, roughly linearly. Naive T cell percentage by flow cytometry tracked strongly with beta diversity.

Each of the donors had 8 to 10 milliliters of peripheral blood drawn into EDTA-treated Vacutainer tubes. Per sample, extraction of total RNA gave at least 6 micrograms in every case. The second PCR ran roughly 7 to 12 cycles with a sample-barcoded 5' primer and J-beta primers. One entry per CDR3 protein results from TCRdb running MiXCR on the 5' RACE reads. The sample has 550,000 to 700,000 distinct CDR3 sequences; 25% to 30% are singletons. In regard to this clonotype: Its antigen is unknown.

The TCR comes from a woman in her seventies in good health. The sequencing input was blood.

The CDR3 reads CASSFRQTYQPQHF. In DNA, the CDR3 is TGTGCCAGCAGTTTCAGACAAACCTATCAGCCCCAGCATTTT. The chain joins TRBV6-5 to TRBJ1-5; D is uncertain. V shed 4 bases and J shed 5 bases, with 12 bases lying between them. This CDR3 is built from 14 residues. Germline-derived CDR1 and CDR2 are MNHEY and SVGAGI.